This entry describes one T cell receptor beta chain. The data stem from a study of blood T cell repertoires in COVID-19. This CDR3 contains 16 residues. Germline CDR1 and CDR2: LNHDA and SQIVND (reference sequence). V was trimmed by 6 bases and J by 7 bases, leaving 22 bases between them. Authors' data handling: Reference gene primer amplification in the assay estimated nucleated cell counts. Repertoires were generated with immunoSEQ multiplex PCR, while TCRdb's copy carries only in-frame clones and drops some. For V, J and clone size, that table is used; D and trimming come from the DNA. The data show some 250,000 clones, around 84% seen once.

The source material was PBMCs or T cells enriched from blood (not recorded which). The source of this sequence is a man aged 18 to 35 who had recovered from COVID-19. This chain connects TRBV19 to TRBJ1-5; a weak D match, TRBD1 (6 bases). In nucleotides, the CDR3 is TGTGCCAGTAGCCCGCTAGGGGGGGAATTGAAACAGCCCCAGCATTTT. Translating gives CASSPLGGELKQPQHF.